This T cell receptor (beta chain) was retrieved from a study of blood T cell repertoires in COVID-19. Study-wide background: The samples span acute and convalescent COVID-19 from the United States, Italy and Spain. Sources were T cells, B-cell-depleted T cells, or PBMCs; the material itself was cDNA or gDNA.

Followed over time, Seattle patients had been enrolled while infection was active. Assay used: immunoSEQ multiplex PCR; TCRdb lists only in-frame clones, some missing. The sample yields around 63,000 clones, 55% to 75% seen once. The CDR3 contains 14 residues. V trimming: 4 bases; J trimming: 1 base; junction bases outside the gene matches: 3. The germline V gene encodes CDR1 SQVTM and CDR2 ANQGSEA. Specimen: peripheral blood. The TCR sequence derives from an older woman with COVID-19, enrolled during active disease. V is TRBV29-1 and J is TRBJ2-2, with 7 bases that match TRBD2. The CDR3: CSVGLAVNTGELFF. In DNA, the CDR3 is TGCAGCGTTGGGCTAGCGGTGAACACCGGGGAGCTGTTTTTT.